The present T cell receptor beta chain was sequenced within a study of T cell responses to AZD1222 COVID-19 vaccine. Assay used: immunoSEQ multiplex PCR; TCRdb lists only in-frame clones, some missing. Of roughly 91,000 clones listed, about nine tenths are singletons. The material sequenced was peripheral blood, taken on day 0 of AZD1222 vaccination. This TCR derives from an adult in good health.

The CDR3 loop reads CASSFWTSGEETQYF. CDR3 coding DNA: TGTGCCAGCAGTTTTTGGACTAGCGGAGAAGAGACCCAGTACTTC. The chain uses TRBV28 and TRBJ2-5, with 10 bases fitting TRBD2. This CDR3 has 15 amino acids. Germline CDR1 MDHEN, CDR2 SYDVKM. The V gene end was trimmed by 3 bases and the J gene end by 3 bases; junction bases not matched to a gene: 4.